This TCR beta chain was sequenced during a study of PD-1 blockade in mismatch repair-deficient tumors. Findings of the study overall: Tumor-resident clones, often undetectable pretreatment in blood, expanded then contracted after pembrolizumab.

Produced via immunoSEQ multiplex PCR; TCRdb's table is partial and in-frame only. The repertoire holds fewer than 100,000 clones, with roughly 80% as singletons. Points on this clone: The target antigen is unknown.

The V and J ends lost 3 bases and 7 bases respectively, with 10 bases between them. Per germline, CDR1 ENHRY and CDR2 SYGVKD. The CDR3 contains 13 residues. The sequenced sample was peripheral blood, obtained 12 weeks after starting pembrolizumab. The chain carries TRBV10-3 and TRBJ2-1; D unresolved. The source of this sequence is an adult with mismatch repair-deficient cancer. The CDR3 nucleotides are TGTGCCATCAGTGATTGGCGAGGTAATGAGCAGTTCTTC. This codes for CAISDWRGNEQFF.